This TCR beta chain was captured by sequencing in a study of T cell responses to AZD1222 COVID-19 vaccine. Germline V gives CDR1 GTSNPN, CDR2 SVGIG (reference sequence). Trimming at V came to 1 base and at J to 2 bases, leaving 5 bases not matched to a gene. The CDR3 sequence is 16 residues long. Profiled with immunoSEQ multiplex PCR; TCRdb holds only in-frame clones, not every one. The sample has 100,000 to 150,000 clones, approximately 85% seen once. Sequences were derived from peripheral blood, sampled on day 0 of AZD1222 vaccination. This TCR was sampled from an adult in good health. J is TRBJ1-6 and V is TRBV30, with TRBD1 matching 7 bases. CDR3 residues: CAWSAPGQPYNSPLHF. As DNA, the CDR3 is TGTGCCTGGAGTGCACCGGGACAGCCCTATAATTCACCCCTCCACTTT.